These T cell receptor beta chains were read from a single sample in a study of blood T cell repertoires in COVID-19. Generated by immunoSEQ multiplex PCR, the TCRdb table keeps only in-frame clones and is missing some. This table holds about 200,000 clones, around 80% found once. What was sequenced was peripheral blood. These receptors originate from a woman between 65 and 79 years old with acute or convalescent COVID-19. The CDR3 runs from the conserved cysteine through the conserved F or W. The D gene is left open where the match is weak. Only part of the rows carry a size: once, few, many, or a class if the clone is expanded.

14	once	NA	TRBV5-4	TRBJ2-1	TGTGCCAGCGGAAACAGGGGGGGTTCCTATGAGCAGTTCTTC	CASGNRGGSYEQFF
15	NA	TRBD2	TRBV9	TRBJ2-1	TGTGCCAGCAGCGTAGGGTTCGGGGTAGCGGGAGTTCAGTTCTTC	CASSVGFGVAGVQFF
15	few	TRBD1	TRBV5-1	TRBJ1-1	TGCGCCAGCAGCCTGACAGGGGAAAAAGGCACTGAAGCTTTCTTT	CASSLTGEKGTEAFF
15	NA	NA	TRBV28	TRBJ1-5	TGTGCTAGCTCAAGGGGGACACCTAGCAATCAGCCCCAGCATTTT	CASSRGTPSNQPQHF
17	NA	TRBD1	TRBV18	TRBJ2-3	TGTGCCAGCTCACCAAGATTGAAGGGGGCGAGTACAGATACGCAGTATTTT	CASSPRLKGASTDTQYF
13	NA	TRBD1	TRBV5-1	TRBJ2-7	TGCGCCAGCAGCTGGACAGGGGATATCGAGCAGTACTTC	CASSWTGDIEQYF
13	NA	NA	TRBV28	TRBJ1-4	TGTGCCAGCAGTCCTGGGACACAGGAAAAACTGTTTTTT	CASSPGTQEKLFF
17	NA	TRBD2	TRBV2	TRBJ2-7	TGTGCCAGCAGTGCCTTCTCGACAGCGGGAGATTTCTACGAGCAGTACTTC	CASSAFSTAGDFYEQYF
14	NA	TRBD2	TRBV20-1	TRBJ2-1	TGCAGTGCTAGTTGGAGCGGGGGCTACAATGAGCAGTTCTTC	CSASWSGGYNEQFF
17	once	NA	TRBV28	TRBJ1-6	TGTGCCAGCAGAACCTCAGGGGCCGGCTCCTATAATTCACCCCTCCACTTT	CASRTSGAGSYNSPLHF
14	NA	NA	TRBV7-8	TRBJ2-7	TGTGCCAGCAGCTTAGCAGTGCGGAACTACGAGCAGTACTTC	CASSLAVRNYEQYF
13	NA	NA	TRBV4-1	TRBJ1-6	TGCGCCAGCAGCCAAGACCGGGATTCACCCCTCCACTTT	CASSQDRDSPLHF
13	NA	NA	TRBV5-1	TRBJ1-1	TGCGCCAGCAGGGCGGGACGGAACACTGAAGCTTTCTTT	CASRAGRNTEAFF
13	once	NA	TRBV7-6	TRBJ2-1	TGTGCCAGCAGCTTAGACATTTACAATGAGCAGTTCTTC	CASSLDIYNEQFF
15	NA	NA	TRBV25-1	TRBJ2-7	TGTGCCAGCAGTGCCCCGGGGCGCGGGGCCTACGAGCAGTACTTC	CASSAPGRGAYEQYF
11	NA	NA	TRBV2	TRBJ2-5	TGTGCCAGCAGTGAGCAGGAGACCCAGTACTTC	CASSEQETQYF
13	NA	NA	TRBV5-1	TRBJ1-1	TGCGCCAGCAGCCCAGGAATTAACACTGAAGCTTTCTTT	CASSPGINTEAFF
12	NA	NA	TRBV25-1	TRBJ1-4	TGTGCCAGCAGTGACAGGATTGAAAAACTGTTTTTT	CASSDRIEKLFF
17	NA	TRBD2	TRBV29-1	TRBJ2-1	TGCAGCGTCCCCCTAGCGGGAGGTAATTTCCGCTACAATGAGCAGTTCTTC	CSVPLAGGNFRYNEQFF
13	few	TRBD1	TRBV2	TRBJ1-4	TGTGCCAGCACCGGGACAGGTGGAGAAAAACTGTTTTTT	CASTGTGGEKLFF
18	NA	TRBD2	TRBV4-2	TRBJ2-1	TGTGCCAGCAGCCAAGATCAGCTAGCGGGGGCGATGGGCAATGAGCAGTTCTTC	CASSQDQLAGAMGNEQFF
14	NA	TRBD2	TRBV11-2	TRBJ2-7	TGTGCCAGCAGCTTTGGGCTAGCGGGAGGCGAGCAGTACTTC	CASSFGLAGGEQYF
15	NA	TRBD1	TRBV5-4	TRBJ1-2	TGTGCCAGCAGCTCACCACAGGGGGCAGGGTATGGCTACACCTTC	CASSSPQGAGYGYTF
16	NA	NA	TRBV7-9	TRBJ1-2	TGTGCCAGCAGCCCCAGACGCGGGGGCCTAGGGGATGGCTACACCTTC	CASSPRRGGLGDGYTF
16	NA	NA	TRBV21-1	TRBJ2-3	TGTGCCAGCAGCGCCGGGACTAGCGGGTTGACAGATACGCAGTATTTT	CASSAGTSGLTDTQYF
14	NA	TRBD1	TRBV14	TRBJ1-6	TGTGCCAGCAGCCGACTGGACAGGGATTCACCCCTCCACTTT	CASSRLDRDSPLHF
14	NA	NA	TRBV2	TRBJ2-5	TGTGCCAGCAACCGGCAAGGGAGCGGAGAGACCCAGTACTTC	CASNRQGSGETQYF
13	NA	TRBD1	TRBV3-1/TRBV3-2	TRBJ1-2	TGTGCCAGCAGCCCGGGACAGAGCTATGGCTACACCTTC	CASSPGQSYGYTF
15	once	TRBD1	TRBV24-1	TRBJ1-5	TGTGCCACCAGTGGTGGACAGGGATCGGGGCAGCCCCAGCATTTT	CATSGGQGSGQPQHF
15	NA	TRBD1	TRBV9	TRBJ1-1	TGTGCCAGCACCCTACTACAGGGGGCTGACACTGAAGCTTTCTTT	CASTLLQGADTEAFF
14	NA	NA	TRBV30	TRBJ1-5	TGTGCCTGGGACGACGGACTTAGCAATCAGCCCCAGCATTTT	CAWDDGLSNQPQHF
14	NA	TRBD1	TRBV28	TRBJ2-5	TGTGCCAGCGTAACAGGGGAGCCCCAAGAGACCCAGTACTTC	CASVTGEPQETQYF
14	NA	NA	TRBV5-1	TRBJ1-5	TGCGCCAGCAGCTATGAACCGGGGACACCCCAATGGCATTTT	CASSYEPGTPQWHF
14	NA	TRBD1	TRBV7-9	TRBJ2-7	TGTGCCAGCAGCCCCCTCCGGACAGGCTACGAGCAGTACTTC	CASSPLRTGYEQYF
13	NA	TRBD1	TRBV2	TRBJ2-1	TGTGCCAGCAGTTGGACAGGATACAATGAGCAGTTCTTC	CASSWTGYNEQFF
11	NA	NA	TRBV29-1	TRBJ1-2	TGCAGCGTTGGCGAGCCAAGTGGCTACACCTTC	CSVGEPSGYTF
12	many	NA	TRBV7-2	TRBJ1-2	TGTGCCAGCAGCTCCAGGGACTATGGCTACACCTTC	CASSSRDYGYTF
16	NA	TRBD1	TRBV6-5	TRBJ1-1	TGTGCCAGCAGTTACGGGACAGGGCATGGGAATACTGAAGCTTTCTTT	CASSYGTGHGNTEAFF
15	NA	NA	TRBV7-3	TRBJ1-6	TGTGCCAGCTCCCTGAACAGTGCCGGCAATTCACCCCTCCACTTT	CASSLNSAGNSPLHF
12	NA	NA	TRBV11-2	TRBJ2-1	TGTGCCAGCAGCTCCAGGAGGAATGAGCAGTTCTTC	CASSSRRNEQFF
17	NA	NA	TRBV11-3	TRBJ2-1	TGTGCCAGCAGCTTATTTTCGGCGGCGGTCGCGTACAATGAGCAGTTCTTC	CASSLFSAAVAYNEQFF
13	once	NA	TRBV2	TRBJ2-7	TGTGCCAGCATAAGTTTGGGAGCCTACGAGCAGTACTTC	CASISLGAYEQYF
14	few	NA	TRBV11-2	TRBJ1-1	TGTGCCAGCAGCCCGACCGGAGATTTTACTGAAGCTTTCTTT	CASSPTGDFTEAFF
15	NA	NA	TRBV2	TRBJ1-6	TGTGCCAGCAGTGAACGGGCAGGGATCAATTCACCCCTCCACTTT	CASSERAGINSPLHF
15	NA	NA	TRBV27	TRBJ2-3	TGTGCCAGCAGTTTTCGGGACATACGCACAGATACGCAGTATTTT	CASSFRDIRTDTQYF